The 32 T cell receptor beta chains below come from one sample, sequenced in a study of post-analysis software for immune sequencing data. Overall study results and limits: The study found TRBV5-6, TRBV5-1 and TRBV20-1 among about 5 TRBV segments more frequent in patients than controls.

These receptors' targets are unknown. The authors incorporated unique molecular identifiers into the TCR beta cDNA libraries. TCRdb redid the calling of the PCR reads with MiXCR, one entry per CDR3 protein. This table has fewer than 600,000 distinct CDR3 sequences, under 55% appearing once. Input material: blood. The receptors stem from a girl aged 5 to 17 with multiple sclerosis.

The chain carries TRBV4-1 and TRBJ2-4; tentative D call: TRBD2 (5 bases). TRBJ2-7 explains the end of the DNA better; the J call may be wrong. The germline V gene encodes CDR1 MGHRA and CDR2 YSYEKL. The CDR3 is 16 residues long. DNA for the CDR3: TGCGCCAGCAGCCAAGAGAGTAGCGCCCACTCCTACGAGCAGTACTTC. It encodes CASSQESSAHSYEQYF.

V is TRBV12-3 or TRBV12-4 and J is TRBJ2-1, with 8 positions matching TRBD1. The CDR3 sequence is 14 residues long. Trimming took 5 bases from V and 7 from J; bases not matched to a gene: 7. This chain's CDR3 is CASSPRTGRNEQFF. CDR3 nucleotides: TGTGCCAGCAGTCCCCGGACAGGGAGGAATGAGCAGTTCTTC.

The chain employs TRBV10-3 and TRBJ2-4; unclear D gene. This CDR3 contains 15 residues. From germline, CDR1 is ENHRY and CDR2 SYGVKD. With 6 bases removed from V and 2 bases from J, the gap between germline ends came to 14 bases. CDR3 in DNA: TGTGCCATCAGCGCCGCTCCCTCGACCAAAAACATTCAGTACTTC. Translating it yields CAISAAPSTKNIQYF.

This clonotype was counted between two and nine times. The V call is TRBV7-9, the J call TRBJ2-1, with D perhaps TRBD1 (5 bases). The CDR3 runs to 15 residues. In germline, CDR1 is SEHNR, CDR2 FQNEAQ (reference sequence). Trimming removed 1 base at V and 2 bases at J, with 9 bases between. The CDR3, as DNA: TGTGCCAGCAGCTTAGAATCAGGGACCTACAATGAGCAGTTCTTC. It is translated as CASSLESGTYNEQFF.

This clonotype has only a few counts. CDR3 nucleotide sequence: TGTGCCAGCAGTTCCCCGGGACAGTTTTTGTCCTACAATGAGCAGTTCTTC. Protein product: CASSSPGQFLSYNEQFF. The chain links TRBV28 to TRBJ2-1; 7 nucleotides line up with TRBD1. Germline V gene data show CDR1 as MDHEN and CDR2 as SYDVKM. There are 17 residues in the CDR3. V shed 4 bases, J shed 1 base, and the junction held 10 bases outside the gene matches.

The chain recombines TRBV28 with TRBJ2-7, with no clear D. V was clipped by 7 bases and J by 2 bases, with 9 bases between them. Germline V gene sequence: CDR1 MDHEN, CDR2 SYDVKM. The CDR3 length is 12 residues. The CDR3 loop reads CASTHGPYEQYF. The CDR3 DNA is TGTGCCAGCACCCACGGGCCCTACGAGCAGTACTTC. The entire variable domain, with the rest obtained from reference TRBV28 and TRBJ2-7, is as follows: DVKVTQSSRYLVKRTGEKVFLECVQDMDHENMFWYRQDPGLGLRLIYFSYDVKMKEKGDIPEGYSVSREKKERFSLILESASTNQTSMYLCASTHGPYEQYFGPGTRLTVT.

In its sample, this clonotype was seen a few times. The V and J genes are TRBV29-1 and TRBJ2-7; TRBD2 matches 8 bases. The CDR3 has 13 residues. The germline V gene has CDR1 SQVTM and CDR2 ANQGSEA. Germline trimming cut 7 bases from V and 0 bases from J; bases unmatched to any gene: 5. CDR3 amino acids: CSGAGGPSYEQYF. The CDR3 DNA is TGCAGCGGGGCGGGGGGCCCCTCCTACGAGCAGTACTTC.

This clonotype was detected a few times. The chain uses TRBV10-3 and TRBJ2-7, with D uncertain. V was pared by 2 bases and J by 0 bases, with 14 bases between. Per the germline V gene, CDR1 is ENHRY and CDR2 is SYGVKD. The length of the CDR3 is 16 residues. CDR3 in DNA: TGTGCCATCAGTGAGCCCCGGGTGGAATACTCCTACGAGCAGTACTTC. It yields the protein CAISEPRVEYSYEQYF.

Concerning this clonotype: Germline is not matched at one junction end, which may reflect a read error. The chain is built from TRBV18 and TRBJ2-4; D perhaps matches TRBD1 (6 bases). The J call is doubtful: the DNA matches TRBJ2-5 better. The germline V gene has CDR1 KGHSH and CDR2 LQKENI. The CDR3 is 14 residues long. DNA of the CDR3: TGTGCCGGCTCACCAACGACAGGTCAAGAGACCCAGTACTTC. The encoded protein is CAGSPTTGQETQYF.

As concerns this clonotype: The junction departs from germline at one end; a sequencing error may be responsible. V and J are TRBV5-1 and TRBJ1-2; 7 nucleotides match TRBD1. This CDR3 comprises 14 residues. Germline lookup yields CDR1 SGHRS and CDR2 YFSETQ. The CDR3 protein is CASSLNPTGTGCTF. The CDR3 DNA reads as TGCGCCAGCAGCCTCAATCCGACAGGGACCGGCTGCACCTTC.

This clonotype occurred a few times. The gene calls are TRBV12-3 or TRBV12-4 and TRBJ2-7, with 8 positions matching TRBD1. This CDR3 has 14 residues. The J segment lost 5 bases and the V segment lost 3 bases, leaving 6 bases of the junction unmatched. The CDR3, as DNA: TGTGCCAGCAGTTTTGCGGACAGGGTCAACGAGCAGTACTTC. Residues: CASSFADRVNEQYF.

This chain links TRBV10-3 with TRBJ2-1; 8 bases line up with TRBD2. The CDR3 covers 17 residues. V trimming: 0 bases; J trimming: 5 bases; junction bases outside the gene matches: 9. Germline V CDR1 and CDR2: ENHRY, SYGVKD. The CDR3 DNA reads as TGTGCCATCAGTGAGTCGATTGCGGGAGGCACGGACAATGAGCAGTTCTTC. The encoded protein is CAISESIAGGTDNEQFF.

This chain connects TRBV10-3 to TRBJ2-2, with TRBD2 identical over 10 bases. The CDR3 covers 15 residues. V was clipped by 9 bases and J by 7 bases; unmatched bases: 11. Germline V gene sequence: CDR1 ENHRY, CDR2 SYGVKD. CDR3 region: CAMTKREGSLGELFF. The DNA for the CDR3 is TGTGCCATGACCAAGCGGGAGGGTTCGCTCGGGGAGCTGTTTTTT.

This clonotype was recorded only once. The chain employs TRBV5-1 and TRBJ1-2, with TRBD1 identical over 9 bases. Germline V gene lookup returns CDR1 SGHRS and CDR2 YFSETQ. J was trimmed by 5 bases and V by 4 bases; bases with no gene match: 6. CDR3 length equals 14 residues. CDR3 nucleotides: TGCGCCAGCAGCCTGGGGACAGGGAGGTATGGCTACACCTTC. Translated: CASSLGTGRYGYTF.

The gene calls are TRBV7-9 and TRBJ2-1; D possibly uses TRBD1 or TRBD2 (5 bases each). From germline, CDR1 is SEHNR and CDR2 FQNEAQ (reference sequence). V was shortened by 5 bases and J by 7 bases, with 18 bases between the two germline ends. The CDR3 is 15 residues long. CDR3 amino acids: CASSAPGTYINEQFF. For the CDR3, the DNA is TGTGCCAGCAGCGCCCCCGGGACGTATATTAATGAGCAGTTCTTC.

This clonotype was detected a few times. The CDR3 coding sequence is TGTGCCAGCAGTTACTCACGGGAGGGGGCTTCCCAAGAGACCCAGTACTTC. This translates into CASSYSREGASQETQYF. The chain is built from TRBV6-5 and TRBJ2-5; D might be TRBD2 (8 bases). The V end was cut by 0 bases, the J end by 1 base, with 15 bases between. The germline V gene encodes CDR1 MNHEY and CDR2 SVGAGI. The CDR3 runs to 17 residues.

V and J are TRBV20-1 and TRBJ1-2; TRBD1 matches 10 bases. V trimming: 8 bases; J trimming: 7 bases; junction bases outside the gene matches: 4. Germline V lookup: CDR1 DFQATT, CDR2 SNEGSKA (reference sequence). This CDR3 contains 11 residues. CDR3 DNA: TGCAGTTCGGACAGGGGGGCTGGCTACACCTTC. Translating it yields CSSDRGAGYTF.

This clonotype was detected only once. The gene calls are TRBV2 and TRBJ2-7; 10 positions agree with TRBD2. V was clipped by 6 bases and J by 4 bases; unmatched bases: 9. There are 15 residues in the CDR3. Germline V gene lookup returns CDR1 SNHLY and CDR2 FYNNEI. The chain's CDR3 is CASRNTGTSEYEQYF. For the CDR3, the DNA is TGTGCCAGCAGAAACACCGGGACTAGCGAATACGAGCAGTACTTC.

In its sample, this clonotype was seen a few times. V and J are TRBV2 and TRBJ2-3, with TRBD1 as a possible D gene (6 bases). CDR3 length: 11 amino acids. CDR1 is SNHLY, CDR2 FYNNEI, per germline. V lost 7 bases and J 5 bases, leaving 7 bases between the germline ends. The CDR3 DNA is TGTGCCAGCAACAGGGAAGATACGCAGTATTTT. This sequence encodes CASNREDTQYF.

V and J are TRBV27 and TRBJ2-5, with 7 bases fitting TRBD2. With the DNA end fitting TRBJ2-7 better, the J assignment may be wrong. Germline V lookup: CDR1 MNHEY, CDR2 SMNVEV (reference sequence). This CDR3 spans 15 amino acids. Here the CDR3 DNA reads TGTGCCAGCACCGGTTGGGGAGGGAGCTCCTACGAGCAGTACTTC. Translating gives CASTGWGGSSYEQYF.

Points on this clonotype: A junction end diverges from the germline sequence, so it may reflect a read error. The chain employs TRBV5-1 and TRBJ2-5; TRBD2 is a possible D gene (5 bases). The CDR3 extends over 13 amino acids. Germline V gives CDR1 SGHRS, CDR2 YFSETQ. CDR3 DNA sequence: TGCGCCAGCAGCCGTGAGAGCGGAGAGACCCTGTACTTC. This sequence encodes CASSRESGETLYF.

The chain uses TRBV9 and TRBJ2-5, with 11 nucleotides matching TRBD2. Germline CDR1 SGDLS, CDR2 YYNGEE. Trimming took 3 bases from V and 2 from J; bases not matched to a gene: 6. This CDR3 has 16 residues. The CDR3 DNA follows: TGTGCCAGCAGCGAGAGGGGACTAGCGGTTCAAGAGACCCAGTACTTC. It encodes CASSERGLAVQETQYF.

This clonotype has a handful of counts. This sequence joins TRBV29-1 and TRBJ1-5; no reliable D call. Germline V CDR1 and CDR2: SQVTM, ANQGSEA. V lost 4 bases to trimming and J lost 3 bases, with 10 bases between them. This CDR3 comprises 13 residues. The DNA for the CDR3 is TGCAGCGTTGCCTCTAGGGCCAATCAGCCCCAGCATTTT. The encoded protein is CSVASRANQPQHF.

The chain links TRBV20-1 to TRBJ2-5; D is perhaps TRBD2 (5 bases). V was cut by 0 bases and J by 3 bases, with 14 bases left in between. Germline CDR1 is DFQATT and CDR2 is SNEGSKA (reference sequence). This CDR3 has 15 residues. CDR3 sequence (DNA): TGCAGTGCTAGAGACAGCGACGGGGATAAAGAGACCCAGTACTTC. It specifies CSARDSDGDKETQYF.

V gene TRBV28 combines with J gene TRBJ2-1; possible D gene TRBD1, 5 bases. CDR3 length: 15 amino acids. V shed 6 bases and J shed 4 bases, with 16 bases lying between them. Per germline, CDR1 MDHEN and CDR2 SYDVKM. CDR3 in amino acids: CASSTGHHDYNEQFF. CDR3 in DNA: TGTGCCAGCAGCACCGGACACCATGATTACAATGAGCAGTTCTTC. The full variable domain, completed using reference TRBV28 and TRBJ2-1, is DVKVTQSSRYLVKRTGEKVFLECVQDMDHENMFWYRQDPGLGLRLIYFSYDVKMKEKGDIPEGYSVSREKKERFSLILESASTNQTSMYLCASSTGHHDYNEQFFGPGTRLTVL.

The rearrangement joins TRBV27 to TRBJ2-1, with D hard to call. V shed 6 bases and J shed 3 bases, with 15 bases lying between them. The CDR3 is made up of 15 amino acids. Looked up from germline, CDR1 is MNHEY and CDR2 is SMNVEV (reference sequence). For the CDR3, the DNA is TGTGCCAGCAGCTCCACAGATAGTTTCTACAATGAGCAGTTCTTC. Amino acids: CASSSTDSFYNEQFF.

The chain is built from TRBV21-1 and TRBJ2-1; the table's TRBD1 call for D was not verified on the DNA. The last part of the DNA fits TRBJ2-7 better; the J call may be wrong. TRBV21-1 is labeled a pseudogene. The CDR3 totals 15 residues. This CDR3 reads CASSKCGTRYNEQYF. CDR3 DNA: TGTGCCAGCAGCAAATGTGGGACACGCTACAATGAGCAGTACTTC.

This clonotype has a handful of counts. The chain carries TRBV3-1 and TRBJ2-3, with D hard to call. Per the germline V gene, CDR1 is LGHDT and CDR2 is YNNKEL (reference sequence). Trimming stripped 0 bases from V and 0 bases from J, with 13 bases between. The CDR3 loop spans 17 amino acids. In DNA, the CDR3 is TGTGCCAGCAGCCAAGATTCTCTGGGCGGAAGCACAGATACGCAGTATTTT. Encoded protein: CASSQDSLGGSTDTQYF.

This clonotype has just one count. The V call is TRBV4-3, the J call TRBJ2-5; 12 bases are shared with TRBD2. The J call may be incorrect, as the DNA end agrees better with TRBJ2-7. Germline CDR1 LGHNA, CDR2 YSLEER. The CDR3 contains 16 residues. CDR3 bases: TGCGCCAGCAGCCAGACTCTACTAGCGGGAGGTGACGAGCAGTACTTC. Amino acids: CASSQTLLAGGDEQYF.

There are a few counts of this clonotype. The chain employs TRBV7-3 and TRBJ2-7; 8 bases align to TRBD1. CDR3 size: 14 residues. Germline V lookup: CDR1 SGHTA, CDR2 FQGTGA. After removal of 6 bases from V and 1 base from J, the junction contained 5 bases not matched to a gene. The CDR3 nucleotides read TGTGCCAGCAGGCCGGGACAGGATTCCTACGAGCAGTACTTC. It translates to CASRPGQDSYEQYF.

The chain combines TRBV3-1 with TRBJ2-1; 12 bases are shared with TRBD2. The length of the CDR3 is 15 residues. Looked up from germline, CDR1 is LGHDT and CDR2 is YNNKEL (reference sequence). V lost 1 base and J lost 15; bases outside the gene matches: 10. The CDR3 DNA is TGTGCCAGCAGCCAAGTACTAGCGGGGGGCACAATGCCGTTCTTC. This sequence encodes CASSQVLAGGTMPFF.

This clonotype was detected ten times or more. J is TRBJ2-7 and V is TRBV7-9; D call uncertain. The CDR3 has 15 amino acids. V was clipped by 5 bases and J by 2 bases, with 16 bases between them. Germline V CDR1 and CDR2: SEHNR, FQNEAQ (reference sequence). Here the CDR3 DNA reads TGTGCCAGCAGCCCCTTAAGCGACCGACCCTACGAGCAGTACTTC. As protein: CASSPLSDRPYEQYF.